This T cell receptor beta chain is drawn from a study of T cell responses to AZD1222 COVID-19 vaccine. Turning to this clone: Its antigen is as yet unknown.

The CDR3 spans 15 residues. CDR1 is SQVTM, CDR2 ANQGSEA, per germline. J was trimmed by 5 bases and V by 4 bases; bases with no gene match: 9. Study results and limitations: A mostly white British donor set with more females was recruited, and clonal diversity was possibly underestimated. A reported finding is that nearly half of spike-specific TCRs target unmutated variant regions. Receipt of two AZD1222 doses was followed by a rise in Spike-specific TCR breadth and depth.

The protocol was immunoSEQ multiplex PCR, while the TCRdb copy is restricted to in-frame clones and leaves out a portion. Here the sample spans 130,000 or so clones, around nine tenths being singletons. The TCR was taken from an adult in good health. The genes are TRBV29-1 and TRBJ2-1; 9 nucleotides match TRBD2. The source material was peripheral blood, sampled on day 0 of AZD1222 vaccination. The CDR3, as DNA: TGCAGCGTTGGTGCAGGACTAGCGAACGACAATGAGCAGTTCTTC. It is translated as CSVGAGLANDNEQFF.